One sample yielded the 20 T cell receptor beta chains listed below, sequenced in a study of vaccination and CD4 T cells after COVID-19. An Oncomine TCR Beta short-read assay was used to sequence the DNA from cultured CD4+ T cells. TCRdb ran MiXCR on the PCR reads and lists one entry per CDR3 protein. This table holds about 2,800 distinct CDR3 sequences, about 25% found once. Regarding treatment: approximately 11-day PBMC culture with coronavirus spike peptide pools or control peptides (ViraFEST assay). These CD4+ T cells came from an unexposed donor, sampled before the COVID-19 pandemic (2011-2018). Their recognized antigens are unknown. The sequenced sample consisted of CD4+ T cells from blood, cultured in vitro. The receptors come from a human donor in good health.

The chain employs TRBV7-3 and TRBJ2-2; D ambiguous. The CDR3 length is 17 residues. Germline V gives CDR1 SGHTA, CDR2 FQGTGA. With 1 base removed from V and 4 bases from J, the gap between germline ends came to 16 bases. The CDR3 DNA reads as TGTGCCAGCAGCTTAAGTGGTGGGCACACCGTCACCGGGGAGCTGTTTTTT. Translated: CASSLSGGHTVTGELFF.

Within the sample, this clonotype is medium-sized. The chain has TRBV11-2 and TRBJ1-5, with D possibly being TRBD1 (6 bases). This CDR3 has 16 amino acids. Germline lookup yields CDR1 SGHAT and CDR2 FQNNGV. Trimming stripped 4 bases from V and 5 bases from J, with 18 bases between. This CDR3 reads CASSSGGGRGHQPQHF. DNA for the CDR3: TGTGCCAGCAGCTCCGGCGGGGGCAGGGGACATCAGCCCCAGCATTTT.

The J gene is TRBJ2-3, the V gene TRBV5-6; D unclear. The V gene's germline CDR1 is SGHDT and CDR2 YYEEEE. CDR3 length: 16 residues. Trimming shortened V by 4 bases and J by 1 base, and 16 bases separated the two germline ends. The CDR3: CASSASDHRGTDTQYF. The CDR3 DNA sequence: TGTGCCAGCAGCGCCTCCGACCATAGGGGCACAGATACGCAGTATTTT.

This clonotype was recorded a few times. The V call is TRBV6-5, the J call TRBJ2-5, with TRBD2 matching over 11 bases. In germline, CDR1 is MNHEY, CDR2 SVGAGI. The V segment lost 2 bases and the J segment 4 bases; nucleotides outside the gene matches: 6. This CDR3 has 16 amino acids. The DNA for the CDR3 is TGTGCCAGCAGTTACCCTAGCGGGGGGTCCAGAGAGACCCAGTACTTC. Amino acids: CASSYPSGGSRETQYF.

This clonotype was seen a handful of times. This chain connects TRBV24-1 to TRBJ1-2, with D possibly being TRBD1 (5 bases). The germline CDR1 and CDR2 sequences are KGHDR and SFDVKD. This CDR3 is 15 amino acids long. The V end lost 4 bases, the J end lost 4 bases, and 15 bases lay between the germline ends. The CDR3 here is CATSDPGTPSYGYTF. The CDR3 nucleotides are TGTGCCACCAGTGACCCCGGGACCCCCAGCTATGGCTACACCTTC.

This sequence joins TRBV24-1 and TRBJ2-1; 12 bases map to TRBD2. The CDR3 is 15 residues long. Germline V gene sequence: CDR1 KGHDR, CDR2 SFDVKD. The junction had 5 bases not matched to a gene; V was cut back by 5 bases and J by 7 bases. The CDR3 loop is CATSAPGLAGNEQFF. The CDR3 DNA follows: TGTGCCACCAGTGCTCCAGGACTAGCGGGGAATGAGCAGTTCTTC.

This clonotype has only a few counts. The V and J genes are TRBV6-2 or TRBV6-3 and TRBJ2-5, with D maybe TRBD2 (5 bases). This CDR3 contains 12 residues. Germline V lookup: CDR1 MNHEY, CDR2 SVGEGT. Between the trimmed V and J ends, which lost 5 bases and 5 bases, there was a span of 9 bases. The CDR3 DNA reads TGTGCCAGCAGTACTAGGGCCGAGACCCAGTACTTC. Translating gives CASSTRAETQYF.

The V gene is TRBV6-1, the J gene TRBJ2-2, with D tentatively TRBD1 or TRBD2 (5 bases each). V gave up 0 bases and J gave up 1 base, with 6 bases separating them. This CDR3 contains 15 residues. The V gene's germline CDR1 is MNHNS and CDR2 SASEGT. The CDR3 DNA is TGTGCCAGCAGTGAAGCGAGGGGGAACACCGGGGAGCTGTTTTTT. It translates to CASSEARGNTGELFF.

The genes are TRBV4-1 and TRBJ1-4; tentatively, D is TRBD1 (5 bases). Deletions cut 5 bases from V and 3 bases from J, with 13 bases between. The CDR3 spans 15 residues. Germline CDR1 reads MGHRA; CDR2 reads YSYEKL. This CDR3 is CASSSTGVANEKLFF. CDR3 nucleotide sequence: TGCGCCAGCAGCTCAACAGGCGTTGCTAATGAAAAACTGTTTTTT.

The rearrangement links TRBV14 to TRBJ2-4, with 9 bases aligning to TRBD1. V shed 4 bases and J 2 bases; nucleotides not matched to a gene: 9. CDR1 is SGHDN, CDR2 FVKESK, per germline. The CDR3 has 17 amino acids. CDR3 in amino acids: CASSPLTGGESKNIQYF. CDR3 bases: TGTGCCAGCAGCCCATTAACAGGGGGCGAATCCAAAAACATTCAGTACTTC.

This clonotype showed up just a few times. The J gene is TRBJ1-6, the V gene TRBV29-1, with TRBD1 as a possible D gene (6 bases). Trimming removed 8 bases at V and 4 bases at J, with 12 bases between. The CDR3 extends over 13 amino acids. Germline CDR1 and CDR2: SQVTM and ANQGSEA. This chain's CDR3 is CSSGQRYNSPLHF. The CDR3 nucleotides are TGCAGCTCCGGACAGCGATATAATTCACCCCTCCACTTT.

The genes are TRBV7-3 and TRBJ2-2; TRBD1 agrees at 8 bases. The CDR3 length is 15 residues. With 8 bases clipped from V and 4 bases from J, the junction kept 9 bases outside the gene matches. Per the germline V gene, CDR1 is SGHTA and CDR2 is FQGTGA. The CDR3 coding sequence is TGTGCCAGCCACCAGGGGGCAGGGGCCACCGGGGAGCTGTTTTTT. Its protein is CASHQGAGATGELFF.

The chain has TRBV18 and TRBJ2-7, with TRBD2 matching over 9 bases. The J segment lost 3 bases and the V segment lost 5 bases, leaving 5 bases of the junction unmatched. Germline V gene data show CDR1 as KGHSH and CDR2 as LQKENI. The CDR3 contains 14 residues. In DNA, the CDR3 is TGTGCCAGCTCATCCCTAGCGGGGTACTACGAGCAGTACTTC. This encodes CASSSLAGYYEQYF. The whole variable domain, remainder taken from reference TRBV18 and TRBJ2-7, is NAGVMQNPRHLVRRRGQEARLRCSPMKGHSHVYWYRQLPEEGLKFMVYLQKENIIDESGMPKERFSAEFPKEGPSILRIQQVVRGDSAAYFCASSSLAGYYEQYFGPGTRLTVT.

There are a few counts of this clonotype. V gene TRBV4-1 combines with J gene TRBJ1-2; 7 positions match TRBD1. CDR3 size: 16 residues. The germline gives CDR1 MGHRA, CDR2 YSYEKL. The J segment lost 2 bases and the V segment lost 3 bases, leaving 9 bases of the junction unmatched. The CDR3 region has the DNA TGCGCCAGCAGCCAGAGGGAAGGGACAGCGAACTATGGCTACACCTTC. Its translation: CASSQREGTANYGYTF.

The V and J genes are TRBV18 and TRBJ2-7; possibly TRBD1 for D (6 bases). Germline CDR1 is KGHSH and CDR2 is LQKENI. V lost 2 bases and J lost 3, with 14 bases in between. This CDR3 is built from 15 residues. The CDR3 protein is CASSPYRDINYEQYF. CDR3 sequence (DNA): TGTGCCAGCTCACCATACCGGGACATAAACTACGAGCAGTACTTC.

This clonotype was detected a few times. The rearrangement links TRBV30 to TRBJ2-3; D unclear. The V gene lost 2 bases and the J gene lost 0 bases, with 6 bases spanning the gap. The CDR3 is made up of 13 amino acids. Per germline, CDR1 GTSNPN and CDR2 SVGIG (reference sequence). The CDR3 nucleotides read TGTGCCTGGAGTACCGTGAGCACAGATACGCAGTATTTT. Amino acids: CAWSTVSTDTQYF.

By share, this clonotype ranks as medium-sized. The chain is built from TRBV21-1 and TRBJ1-1; the table names TRBD1, a call not compared with the DNA. TRBV21-1 is a known pseudogene. There are 15 residues in the CDR3. The CDR3 DNA reads as TGTGCCAGCAGCAAGCCGCCCGGACAGGGATGGAAAGCTTTCTTT. This gives the protein CASSKPPGQGWKAFF.

The chain has TRBV20-1 and TRBJ2-3; the D gene is possibly TRBD1 (6 bases). Trimming took off 3 bases at V and 2 bases at J, with 12 bases between the two ends. In germline, CDR1 is DFQATT, CDR2 SNEGSKA (reference sequence). The CDR3 spans 14 residues. In DNA, the CDR3 is TGCAGTGCTAGTTTACAGGGCAACACAGATACGCAGTATTTT. Its protein product is CSASLQGNTDTQYF.

This clonotype has a handful of counts. The chain links TRBV18 to TRBJ1-2; no clear D gene. The CDR3 is 13 residues long. Germline-derived CDR1 and CDR2 are KGHSH and LQKENI. Deletions cut 2 bases from V and 1 base from J, with 5 bases between. The CDR3 loop reads CASSPRVNYGYTF. The CDR3, as DNA: TGTGCCAGCTCACCAAGGGTTAACTATGGCTACACCTTC.

V and J are TRBV4-1 and TRBJ1-2; 11 bases agree with TRBD1. CDR3 length equals 20 residues. Germline CDR1 is MGHRA and CDR2 is YSYEKL. Germline trimming cut 0 bases from V and 2 bases from J; bases unmatched to any gene: 14. CDR3 bases: TGCGCCAGCAGCCAAGAGAGGTGGGTCGGACAGGGGGCCGGAAACTATGGCTACACCTTC. Protein product: CASSQERWVGQGAGNYGYTF.